This T cell receptor beta chain was obtained from a study of cytomegalovirus exposure and HLA in healthy donors. Regarding the study as a whole: In an earlier analysis, in some 600 donors, most V segments appeared productive either ~90% or ~30% of the time.

V was clipped by 1 base and J by 1 base, with 8 bases between them. In germline, CDR1 is SGHNT, CDR2 YENEEA. This CDR3 comprises 14 residues. Remarks on this clone: Its antigen remains unidentified. This same CDR3 is encoded by further DNA sequences in the sample.

Use of 60 Vbeta and 13 Jbeta primers characterized the PCR. Sequencing was performed with immunoSEQ multiplex PCR; in TCRdb, only in-frame clones are kept and a portion is missing. Found here are 150,000 or so clones, about 80% of them singletons; the top ten hold roughly 14%. The sequenced sample was PBMCs. This clonotype was obtained from a woman aged 40 to 50 in good health and CMV-seronegative. The chain carries TRBV11-3 and TRBJ2-7; D possibly corresponds to TRBD1 (5 bases). The CDR3 loop is CASSLVAGSYEQYF. In nucleotides, the CDR3 is TGTGCCAGCAGCTTAGTCGCAGGGTCCTACGAGCAGTACTTC.